This T cell receptor (beta chain) was retrieved from a study of vaccination and CD4 T cells after COVID-19. Study details: Four females and six males made up the convalescents, with two Hispanic. Overlapping peptides covering the spike proteins of SARS-CoV-2, HCoV-NL63, HCoV-OC43 and HCoV-229E were added to stimulate cells.

Scientists ran DNA taken from cultured CD4+ T cells through the Oncomine TCR Beta short-read assay for sequencing. TCRdb ran MiXCR on the PCR reads and lists one entry per CDR3 protein. The sample shows 4,600 or so distinct CDR3 sequences, 45% to 70% of them seen only once. This CDR3 comprises 14 residues. Per the germline V gene, CDR1 is MNHEY and CDR2 is SVGAGI. Trimming left V 4 bases short and J 3 bases short, with 11 bases between. Treatment: roughly 11-day PBMC culture with coronavirus spike peptide pools or control peptides (ViraFEST assay). Prior to the COVID-19 pandemic (2011-2018), the unexposed donor's CD4+ T cells were collected. Of note for this clonotype: Its antigen remains unknown.

Sequencing was performed on CD4+ T cells from blood, cultured in vitro. The origin of this receptor is a human donor in good health. V is TRBV6-5 and J is TRBJ2-3; no clear D gene. DNA of the CDR3: TGTGCCAGCAGTTCCGGTGACAAAACAGATACGCAGTATTTT. Protein product: CASSSGDKTDTQYF.